Sequencing of this T cell receptor (beta chain) was carried out in a study of glioma-infiltrating T cells after dendritic cell vaccination. The CDR3 length is 12 residues. Germline CDR1 MNHNY, CDR2 SVGAGI (reference sequence). The ends were cut back, 0 bases at V and 7 bases at J, with 4 bases in the middle. About this clone: The same CDR3 arises from other DNA sequences in this sample as well.

Patients had residual fresh-frozen tumor tissue and more than two years of survival data. Clones were sequenced by immunoSEQ multiplex PCR, and TCRdb holds only the in-frame ones, with some missing. Altogether 35,000 to 40,000 clones are present, roughly four fifths being singletons, with the ten largest covering 7.8%. This specimen was blood, taken before dendritic cell vaccination. The J gene is TRBJ2-1, the V gene TRBV6-6; D not resolved. This TCR came from a human donor with glioblastoma. CDR3 amino acids: CASSYSRNEQFF. CDR3 nucleotides: TGTGCCAGCAGTTACTCGAGGAATGAGCAGTTCTTC.